Below are 23 T cell receptor beta chains sequenced from a single sample in a study of blood T cell repertoires in COVID-19. Only in-frame clones appear in the TCRdb table, and some are missing; sequencing was by immunoSEQ multiplex PCR. The table includes about 240,000 clones, around 90% detected once. The sample taken for sequencing was peripheral blood. The receptor set was obtained from a woman in her 30s with acute or convalescent COVID-19.

The CDR3 region has the DNA TGTGCCAGTAGTATGGCGGGGAGGAACACTGAAGCTTTCTTT. Protein sequence: CASSMAGRNTEAFF. The chain is built from TRBV19 and TRBJ1-1, with D unclear. The ends were cut back, 3 bases at V and 1 base at J, with 9 bases in the middle. CDR1 and CDR2 (germline): LNHDA, SQIVND (reference sequence). This CDR3 spans 14 amino acids.

The chain uses TRBV5-5 and TRBJ2-2; 10 bases fit TRBD2. The CDR3 runs to 13 residues. Trimming at V came to 9 bases and at J to 4 bases, leaving 3 bases not matched to a gene. The V gene's germline CDR1 is SGHKS and CDR2 YYEKEE (reference sequence). In DNA, the CDR3 is TGTGCCACCCTAGCGGGAGTCACCGGGGAGCTGTTTTTT. Its protein is CATLAGVTGELFF.

This clone was seen a handful of times. V usage is TRBV19 and J usage is TRBJ1-5, with D maybe TRBD1 (5 bases). The germline gives CDR1 LNHDA, CDR2 SQIVND (reference sequence). The ends were cut back, 3 bases at V and 6 bases at J, with 12 bases in the middle. This CDR3 region has 14 residues. CDR3 nucleotide sequence: TGTGCCAGTAGTATTCTTGGGGGGACTCAGCCCCAGCATTTT. This gives the protein CASSILGGTQPQHF.

This chain uses TRBV4-1 with TRBJ1-1; 7 bases are a match to TRBD1. This CDR3 contains 20 residues. CDR1 is MGHRA, CDR2 YSYEKL, per germline. The trim removed 4 bases at V and 2 bases at J, leaving 22 bases unmatched. CDR3 nucleotide sequence: TGCGCCAGCAGCCGAGACCCAGCACTGAATACAGGGGCCCTCAACACTGAAGCTTTCTTT. Its translation is CASSRDPALNTGALNTEAFF.

This chain uses TRBV5-1 with TRBJ1-2, with D hard to call. Germline V gene lookup returns CDR1 SGHRS and CDR2 YFSETQ. The V end was cut by 5 bases, the J end by 2 bases, with 10 bases between. The CDR3 length is 13 residues. CDR3 residues: CASSQNGNYGYTF. The CDR3 DNA sequence: TGCGCCAGCAGTCAGAACGGGAACTATGGCTACACCTTC.

The chain has TRBV19 and TRBJ2-7; 7 bases align to TRBD1. There are 15 residues in the CDR3. CDR1 LNHDA and CDR2 SQIVND come from the germline V gene (reference sequence). J was trimmed by 3 bases and V by 4 bases; bases with no gene match: 9. In DNA form, the CDR3 reads TGTGCCAGTAGTACAAGACAGGGATTGATCTACGAGCAGTACTTC. Protein: CASSTRQGLIYEQYF.

This clone was seen a few times. This chain joins TRBV3-1 (or the pseudogene TRBV3-2) and TRBJ1-1; D is uncertain. V shed 4 bases and J shed 1 base, with 10 bases lying between them. Germline-derived CDR1 and CDR2 are LGHDT and YNNKEL (reference sequence). The CDR3 has 14 amino acids. The CDR3 bases are TGTGCCAGCAGCCCCCGGAGGGAGAACACTGAAGCTTTCTTT. It codes for CASSPRRENTEAFF.

The chain recombines TRBV9 with TRBJ2-5; 9 bases match TRBD2. Trimming removed 3 bases from V and 1 base from J; junction bases left unmatched: 7. This CDR3 is 16 amino acids long. Germline V gene sequence: CDR1 SGDLS, CDR2 YYNGEE. The CDR3 sequence is CASSAPPSGIQETQYF. The CDR3 bases are TGTGCCAGCAGCGCACCCCCTAGCGGGATCCAAGAGACCCAGTACTTC.

This chain joins TRBV11-3 and TRBJ2-1, with D uncertain. The germline gives CDR1 SGHNT, CDR2 YENEEA. The CDR3 sequence is 14 residues long. V lost 2 bases, J lost 5 bases, and 10 bases lay in between. CDR3 bases: TGTGCCAGCAGCTTAACAGCCACACACAATGAGCAGTTCTTC. Its translation: CASSLTATHNEQFF.

The chain couples TRBV30 to TRBJ1-1, with TRBD1 identical over 9 bases. The trim removed 3 bases at V and 6 bases at J, leaving 11 bases unmatched. CDR1 GTSNPN and CDR2 SVGIG come from the germline V gene (reference sequence). The CDR3 runs 15 residues. CDR3 DNA sequence: TGTGCCTGGAGCTTTAAACGGTGGGACAGGGCTGAAGCTTTCTTT. Translating it yields CAWSFKRWDRAEAFF.

The chain combines TRBV6-2 or TRBV6-3 with TRBJ2-7, with 8 bases lining up with TRBD2. V shed 5 bases and J 6 bases; nucleotides not matched to a gene: 12. The germline CDR1 and CDR2 sequences are MNHEY and SVGEGT. This CDR3 comprises 15 residues. CDR3 protein: CASSIPRPGGFEQYF. The CDR3 coding sequence is TGTGCCAGCAGTATCCCGCGACCGGGAGGGTTCGAGCAGTACTTC.

The rearrangement joins TRBV10-3 to TRBJ1-5; the D is unclear. V was trimmed by 4 bases and J by 4 bases, leaving 11 bases between them. CDR3 length: 14 amino acids. CDR1 is ENHRY and CDR2 is SYGVKD in the germline V gene. CDR3 coding DNA: TGTGCCATCAGTGTAGATCCTCAAAATCAGCCCCAGCATTTT. Translation: CAISVDPQNQPQHF.

This clone appeared a single time. The rearrangement joins TRBV19 to TRBJ1-4, with TRBD1 identical over 7 bases. Germline values: CDR1 LNHDA, CDR2 SQIVND (reference sequence). J gave up 0 bases and V 3 bases, and 7 bases lay outside the gene matches. CDR3 length equals 17 residues. CDR3 in amino acids: CASSIWTGEATNEKLFF. CDR3 in DNA: TGTGCCAGTAGTATCTGGACAGGAGAAGCAACTAATGAAAAACTGTTTTTT.

J is TRBJ2-7 and V is TRBV7-8; the D is unclear. This CDR3 spans 11 amino acids. Trimming removed 5 bases at V and 7 bases at J, with 9 bases between. Germline assignment: CDR1 SGHVS and CDR2 FQNEAQ. For the CDR3, the DNA is TGTGCCAGCAGCGTCGCGCGGGAGCAGTACTTC. This translates into CASSVAREQYF.

This clone was observed a handful of times. The V and J genes are TRBV4-2 and TRBJ2-7; 7 nucleotides agree with TRBD2. The CDR3 covers 14 residues. V trimming: 4 bases; J trimming: 2 bases; junction bases outside the gene matches: 5. Germline-derived CDR1 and CDR2 are LGHNA and YNFKEQ. For the CDR3, the DNA is TGTGCCAGCAGCCCTAGCGGAAGACCCTACGAGCAGTACTTC. Translation gives CASSPSGRPYEQYF.

The chain carries TRBV7-2 and TRBJ2-3; 7 bases match TRBD2. Germline CDR1 and CDR2: SGHTA and FQGNSA. Losses at the gene ends were 1 base for V and 3 bases for J; bases not matched to a gene: 13. CDR3 length equals 18 residues. CDR3 sequence reads: CASSLVGGKGGSTDTQYF. In nucleotides, the CDR3 is TGTGCCAGCAGCTTAGTGGGGGGTAAGGGAGGGAGTACAGATACGCAGTATTTT. The whole variable domain, filled in from reference TRBV7-2 and TRBJ2-3, reads GAGVSQSPSNKVTEKGKDVELRCDPISGHTALYWYRQSLGQGLEFLIYFQGNSAPDKSGLPSDRFSAERTGGSVSTLTIQRTQQEDSAVYLCASSLVGGKGGSTDTQYFGPGTRLTVL.

The V call is TRBV13, the J call TRBJ2-2; 8 nucleotides match TRBD2. Germline V lookup: CDR1 PRHDT, CDR2 FYEKMQ (reference sequence). Trimming cost V 1 base and J 0 bases; bases outside gene matches: 7. This CDR3 region has 18 residues. The CDR3 sequence is CASSLVMASGSNTGELFF. CDR3 in DNA: TGTGCCAGCAGCTTAGTTATGGCTAGCGGGTCGAACACCGGGGAGCTGTTTTTT. The variable domain in full, completed from reference TRBV13 and TRBJ2-2, reads AAGVIQSPRHLIKEKRETATLKCYPIPRHDTVYWYQQGPGQDPQFLISFYEKMQSDKGSIPDRFSAQQFSDYHSELNMSSLELGDSALYFCASSLVMASGSNTGELFFGEGSRLTVL.

Only one count was recorded for this clone. The rearrangement links TRBV11-2 to TRBJ2-1, with 12 nucleotides matching TRBD2. CDR1 is SGHAT, CDR2 FQNNGV, per germline. The ends lost 4 bases at V and 0 bases at J; junction bases unmatched: 10. This CDR3 has 19 amino acids. CDR3 sequence reads: CASSSPRLAGGSSYNEQFF. The CDR3 region has the DNA TGTGCCAGCAGCTCCCCCCGGCTAGCGGGAGGGAGCTCCTACAATGAGCAGTTCTTC.

As to this clone: Other DNA variants within this sample encode the same CDR3. The gene calls are TRBV19 and TRBJ1-6, with D hard to call. V was pared by 0 bases and J by 6 bases, with 3 bases between. In germline, CDR1 is LNHDA, CDR2 SQIVND (reference sequence). CDR3 length: 13 amino acids. The CDR3 coding sequence is TGTGCCAGTAGTATAGATCGTAATTCACCCCTCCACTTT. As protein: CASSIDRNSPLHF.

The J gene is TRBJ1-5, the V gene TRBV19; 8 bases align to TRBD1. V gave up 5 bases and J gave up 4 bases; unmatched junction bases: 4. Germline CDR1 and CDR2: LNHDA and SQIVND (reference sequence). The CDR3 is 14 residues long. This CDR3 reads CASSDRGPNQPQHF. CDR3 DNA: TGTGCCAGTAGTGACAGGGGCCCGAATCAGCCCCAGCATTTT.

This clone has more than one count but fewer than ten. V and J are TRBV18 and TRBJ2-7; 7 positions match TRBD2. The CDR3 runs to 16 residues. From germline, CDR1 is KGHSH and CDR2 LQKENI. V lost 4 bases, J lost 7 bases, and 16 bases stayed unmatched. Here the CDR3 DNA reads TGTGCCAGCTCACTTGGAGCGAGCGGGATAAGGTATGAGCAGTACTTC. Residues: CASSLGASGIRYEQYF.

This chain links TRBV3-1 (or the pseudogene TRBV3-2) with TRBJ2-3; maybe TRBD1 (5 bases). Trimming took off 1 base at V and 5 bases at J, with 10 bases between the two ends. The CDR3 runs 14 residues. Germline CDR1 and CDR2: LGHDT and YNNKEL (reference sequence). CDR3 nucleotides: TGTGCCAGCAGCCAAGTACAGGCTGGAGATACGCAGTATTTT. It encodes CASSQVQAGDTQYF.

The V and J genes are TRBV5-1 and TRBJ2-7, with TRBD2 matching 8 bases. This CDR3 is 15 amino acids long. V shed 0 bases and J 6 bases; nucleotides not matched to a gene: 8. The V gene's germline CDR1 is SGHRS and CDR2 YFSETQ. The CDR3 loop reads CASSLDGTRFGEQYF. The CDR3 DNA reads TGCGCCAGCAGCTTGGACGGGACTAGGTTTGGCGAGCAGTACTTC. The full variable domain, with the rest looked up from reference TRBV5-1 and TRBJ2-7, is KAGVTQTPRYLIKTRGQQVTLSCSPISGHRSVSWYQQTPGQGLQFLFEYFSETQRNKGNFPGRFSGRQFSNSRSEMNVSTLELGDSALYLCASSLDGTRFGEQYFGPGTRLTVT.